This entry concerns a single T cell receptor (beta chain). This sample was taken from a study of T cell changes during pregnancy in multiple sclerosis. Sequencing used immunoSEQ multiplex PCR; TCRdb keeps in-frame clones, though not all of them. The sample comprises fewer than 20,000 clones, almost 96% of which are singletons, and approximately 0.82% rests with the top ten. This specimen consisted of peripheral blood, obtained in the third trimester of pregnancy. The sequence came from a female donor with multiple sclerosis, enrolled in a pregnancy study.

The CDR3 DNA is TGCAGCGTTGAAGACCCTACGGGAGACTATGGCTACACCTTC. Its translation is CSVEDPTGDYGYTF. The chain uses TRBV29-1 and TRBJ1-2, with D unclear. The germline V gene encodes CDR1 SQVTM and CDR2 ANQGSEA. The CDR3 is 14 amino acids. V lost 0 bases, J lost 3 bases, and 11 bases lay in between.